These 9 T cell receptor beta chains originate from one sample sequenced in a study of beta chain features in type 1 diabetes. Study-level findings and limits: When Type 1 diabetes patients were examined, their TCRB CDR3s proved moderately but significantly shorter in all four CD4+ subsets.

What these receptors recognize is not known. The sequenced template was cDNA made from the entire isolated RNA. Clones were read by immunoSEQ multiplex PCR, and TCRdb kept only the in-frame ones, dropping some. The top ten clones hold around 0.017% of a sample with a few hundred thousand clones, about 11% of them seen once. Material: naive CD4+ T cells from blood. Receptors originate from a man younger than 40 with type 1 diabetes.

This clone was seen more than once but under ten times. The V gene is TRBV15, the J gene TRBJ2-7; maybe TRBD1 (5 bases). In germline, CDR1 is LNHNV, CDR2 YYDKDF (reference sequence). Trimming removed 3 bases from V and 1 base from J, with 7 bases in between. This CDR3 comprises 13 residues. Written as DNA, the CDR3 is TGTGCCACCAGCAGGGACACATCCTACGAGCAGTACTTC. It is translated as CATSRDTSYEQYF.

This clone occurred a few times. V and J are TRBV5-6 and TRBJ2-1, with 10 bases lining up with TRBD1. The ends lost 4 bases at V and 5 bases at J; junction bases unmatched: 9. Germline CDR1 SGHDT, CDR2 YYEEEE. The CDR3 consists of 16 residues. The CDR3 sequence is CASSQRQGAMNNEQFF. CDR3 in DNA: TGTGCCAGCAGCCAACGACAGGGGGCTATGAACAATGAGCAGTTCTTC.

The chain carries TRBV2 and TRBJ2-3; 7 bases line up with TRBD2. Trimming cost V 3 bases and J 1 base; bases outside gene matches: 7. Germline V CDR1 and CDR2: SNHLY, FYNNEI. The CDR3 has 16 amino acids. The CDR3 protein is CASSDSRAGGTDTQYF. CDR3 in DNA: TGTGCCAGCAGTGATTCCCGGGCGGGGGGCACAGATACGCAGTATTTT.

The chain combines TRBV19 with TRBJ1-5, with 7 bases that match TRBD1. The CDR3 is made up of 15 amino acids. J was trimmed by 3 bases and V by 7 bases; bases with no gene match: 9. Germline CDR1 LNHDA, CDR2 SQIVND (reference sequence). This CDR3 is CASKRNRGNNQPQHF. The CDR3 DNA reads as TGTGCCAGTAAGCGGAACAGGGGAAACAATCAGCCCCAGCATTTT.

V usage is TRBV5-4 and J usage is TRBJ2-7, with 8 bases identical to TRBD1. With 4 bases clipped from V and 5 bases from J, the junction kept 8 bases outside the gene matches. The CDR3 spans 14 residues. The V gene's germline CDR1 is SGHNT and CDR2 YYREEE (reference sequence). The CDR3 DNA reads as TGTGCCAGCAGCCAGCCGGGACAGGATCACGAGCAGTACTTC. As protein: CASSQPGQDHEQYF.

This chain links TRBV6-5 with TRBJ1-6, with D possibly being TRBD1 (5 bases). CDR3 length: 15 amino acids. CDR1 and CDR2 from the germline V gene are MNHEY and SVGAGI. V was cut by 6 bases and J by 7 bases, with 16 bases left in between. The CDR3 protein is CASRNTRGGNSPLHF. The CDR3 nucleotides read TGTGCCAGCAGGAACACACGGGGGGGGAATTCACCCCTCCACTTT.

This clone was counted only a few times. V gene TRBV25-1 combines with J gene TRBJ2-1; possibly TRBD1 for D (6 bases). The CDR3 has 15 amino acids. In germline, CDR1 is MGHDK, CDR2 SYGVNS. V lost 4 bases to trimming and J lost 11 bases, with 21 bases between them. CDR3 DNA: TGTGCCAGCAGTGGATTCACAGGGATGACATCAAAGCAGTTCTTC. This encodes CASSGFTGMTSKQFF.

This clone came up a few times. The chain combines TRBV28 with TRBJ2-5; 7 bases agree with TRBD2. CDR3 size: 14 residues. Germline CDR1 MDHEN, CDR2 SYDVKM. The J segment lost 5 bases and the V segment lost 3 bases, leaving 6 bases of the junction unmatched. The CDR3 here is CASSFLAGDETQYF. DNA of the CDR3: TGTGCCAGCAGTTTTTTGGCGGGGGATGAGACCCAGTACTTC.

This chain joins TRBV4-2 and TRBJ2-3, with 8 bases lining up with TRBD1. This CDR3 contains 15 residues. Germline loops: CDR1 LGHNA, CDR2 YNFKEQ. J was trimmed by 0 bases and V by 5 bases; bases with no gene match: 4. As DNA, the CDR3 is TGTGCCAGCAGCTTAAGGACAGGGAGCACAGATACGCAGTATTTT. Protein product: CASSLRTGSTDTQYF.